The clone carrying this T cell receptor beta chain was seen a few times. Trimming took off 4 bases at V and 5 bases at J, with 19 bases between the two ends. The germline CDR1 and CDR2 sequences are KGHSH and LQKENI. CDR3 length: 16 amino acids. TCRdb re-called the RT-PCR reads through MiXCR, storing one row per CDR3 protein. Here the sample spans almost 700,000 distinct CDR3 sequences, about 14% being singletons. The receptor was derived from a female donor in good health, serving as a healthy control. The chain joins TRBV18 to TRBJ2-3; possibly TRBD2 for D (5 bases). Specimen: memory CD4+ T cells from blood. This CDR3 is CASSLSGLPMQDTQYF. The DNA of the CDR3 is TGTGCCAGCTCACTCAGCGGTCTCCCAATGCAAGATACGCAGTATTTT.